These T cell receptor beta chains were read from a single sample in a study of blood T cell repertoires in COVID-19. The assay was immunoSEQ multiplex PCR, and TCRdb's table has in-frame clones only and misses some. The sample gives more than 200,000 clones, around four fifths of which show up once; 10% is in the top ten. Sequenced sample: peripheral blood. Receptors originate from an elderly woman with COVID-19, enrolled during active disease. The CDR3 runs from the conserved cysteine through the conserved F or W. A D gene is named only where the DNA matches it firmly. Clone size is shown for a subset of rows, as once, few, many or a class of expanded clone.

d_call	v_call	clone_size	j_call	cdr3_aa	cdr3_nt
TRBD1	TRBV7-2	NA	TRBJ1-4	CASSRGGTGGGLGKLFF	TGTGCCAGCAGCAGAGGGGGGACAGGGGGCGGCTTGGGAAAACTGTTTTTT
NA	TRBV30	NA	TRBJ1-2	CAWSGTYGYTF	TGTGCCTGGTCCGGGACATACGGCTACACCTTC
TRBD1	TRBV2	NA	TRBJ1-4	CASGGTASNEKLFF	TGTGCCAGCGGCGGGACAGCATCAAATGAAAAACTGTTTTTT
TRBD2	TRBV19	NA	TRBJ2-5	CASSSAGGPRETQYF	TGTGCCAGTAGTTCAGCGGGGGGCCCGAGGGAGACCCAGTACTTC
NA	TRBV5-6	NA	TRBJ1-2	CASSPGLHGYTF	TGTGCCAGCAGCCCCGGACTTCATGGCTACACCTTC
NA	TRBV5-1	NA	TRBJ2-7	CASSLSSEGRDQYF	TGCGCCAGCAGCTTGTCTTCGGAGGGGAGAGATCAGTACTTC
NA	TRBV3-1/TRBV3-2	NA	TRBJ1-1	CASSRRGPRNTEAFF	TGTGCCAGCAGCCGAAGAGGCCCACGTAACACTGAAGCTTTCTTT
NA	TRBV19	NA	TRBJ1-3	CASSTGQSGNTIYF	TGTGCCAGTAGTACTGGACAGTCTGGAAACACCATATATTTT
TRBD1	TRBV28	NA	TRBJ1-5	CASSDRVQPQHF	TGTGCCAGCAGTGACAGGGTTCAGCCCCAGCATTTT
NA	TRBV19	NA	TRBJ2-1	CASSISLGVGEQFF	TGTGCCAGTAGTATTAGTTTGGGAGTGGGTGAGCAGTTCTTC
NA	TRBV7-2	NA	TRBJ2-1	CASSLKRLGENEQFF	TGTGCCAGCAGCTTAAAGCGACTAGGCGAGAATGAGCAGTTCTTC
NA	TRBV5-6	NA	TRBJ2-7	CASSLVGEQYF	TGTGCCAGCAGCTTGGTCGGCGAGCAGTACTTC
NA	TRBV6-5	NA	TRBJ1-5	CASSGGSNQPQHF	TGTGCCAGCAGCGGCGGTAGCAATCAGCCCCAGCATTTT
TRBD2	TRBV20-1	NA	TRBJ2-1	CSASLGLAGGLSGNEQFF	TGCAGTGCTAGTCTTGGACTAGCGGGGGGGCTGTCTGGCAATGAGCAGTTCTTC
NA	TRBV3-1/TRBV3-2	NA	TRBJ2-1	CASSQDRLRLSPQNEQFF	TGTGCCAGCAGCCAAGATCGACTTCGACTCTCACCTCAGAATGAGCAGTTCTTC
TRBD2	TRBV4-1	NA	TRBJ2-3	CASSQHTGLGPDTQYF	TGCGCCAGCAGCCAGCATACGGGACTAGGTCCGGATACGCAGTATTTT
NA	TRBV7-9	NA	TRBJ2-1	CASSFGDTSSYNEQFF	TGTGCCAGCAGCTTCGGGGACACGAGCTCCTACAATGAGCAGTTCTTC
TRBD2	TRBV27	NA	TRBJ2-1	CASGQIAGGHNEQFF	TGTGCCAGCGGACAAATAGCGGGGGGTCACAATGAGCAGTTCTTC
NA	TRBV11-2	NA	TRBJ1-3	CASSLDEKGLSSGNTIYF	TGTGCCAGCAGCTTAGATGAGAAGGGACTTAGCTCTGGAAACACCATATATTTT
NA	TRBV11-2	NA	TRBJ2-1	CASSLDRRLSSYNEQFF	TGTGCCAGCAGCTTAGATCGGCGACTGAGCTCCTACAATGAGCAGTTCTTC
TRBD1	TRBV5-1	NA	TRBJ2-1	CASSFPRTGGIDEQFF	TGCGCCAGCAGCTTCCCGCGGACAGGGGGCATTGATGAGCAGTTCTTC
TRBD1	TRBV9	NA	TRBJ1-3	CASSAPTGGNTIYF	TGTGCCAGCAGCGCACCGACAGGGGGAAACACCATATATTTT
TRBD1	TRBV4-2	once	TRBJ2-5	CASSQVGRGLWETQYF	TGTGCCAGCAGCCAAGTTGGCAGGGGGCTTTGGGAGACCCAGTACTTC
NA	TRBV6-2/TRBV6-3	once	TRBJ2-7	CASSYGQRKYEQYF	TGTGCCAGCAGTTATGGACAGAGAAAATACGAGCAGTACTTC
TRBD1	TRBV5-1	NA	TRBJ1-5	CASSLAGGYNQPQHF	TGCGCCAGCAGCTTGGCAGGGGGCTACAATCAGCCCCAGCATTTT
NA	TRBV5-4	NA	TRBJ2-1	CASTDFGGKRGEQFF	TGTGCCAGCACTGATTTCGGGGGAAAGCGAGGTGAGCAGTTCTTC
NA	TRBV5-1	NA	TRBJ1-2	CASSLEGQGTDGYTF	TGCGCCAGCAGCTTGGAGGGGCAGGGTACAGATGGCTACACCTTC
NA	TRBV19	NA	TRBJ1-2	CASSIRAGGGYTF	TGTGCCAGTAGTATACGGGCCGGGGGTGGCTACACCTTC
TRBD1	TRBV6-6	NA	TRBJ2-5	CASSWGTGGRPKTQYF	TGTGCCAGCAGTTGGGGAACAGGGGGCCGCCCTAAGACCCAGTACTTC
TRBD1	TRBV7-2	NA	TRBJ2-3	CASSYGQGSTDTQYF	TGTGCCAGCAGCTACGGACAGGGGAGCACAGATACGCAGTATTTT
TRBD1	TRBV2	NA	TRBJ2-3	CASSLFGDRDTDTQYF	TGTGCCAGCAGCCTATTCGGGGACAGGGACACAGATACGCAGTATTTT
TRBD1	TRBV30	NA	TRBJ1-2	CAWRDRTQSTYGYTF	TGTGCCTGGAGGGACAGGACGCAAAGCACCTATGGCTACACCTTC
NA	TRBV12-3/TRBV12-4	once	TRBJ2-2	CASSPGTGELFF	TGTGCCAGCAGTCCCGGGACCGGGGAGCTGTTTTTT
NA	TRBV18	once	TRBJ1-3	CASSPQNGQLSGNTIYF	TGTGCCAGCTCACCACAAAACGGACAGCTCTCTGGAAACACCATATATTTT
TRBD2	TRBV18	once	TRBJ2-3	CASSPRTSGGTDTQYF	TGTGCCAGCTCACCGCGGACTAGCGGGGGCACAGATACGCAGTATTTT
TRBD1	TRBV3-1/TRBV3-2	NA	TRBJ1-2	CASSQEGTGGGYTF	TGTGCCAGCAGCCAAGAAGGGACAGGCGGCGGCTACACCTTC
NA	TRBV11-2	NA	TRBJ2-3	CASSQRGGSTDTQYF	TGTGCCAGCAGCCAGAGGGGGGGGAGCACAGATACGCAGTATTTT
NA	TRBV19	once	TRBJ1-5	CASSPGPGGNQPQHF	TGTGCCAGTAGTCCCGGCCCGGGGGGCAATCAGCCCCAGCATTTT
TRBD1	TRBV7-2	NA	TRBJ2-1	CASSYDRDQYNEQFF	TGTGCCAGCAGTTACGACAGGGACCAATACAATGAGCAGTTCTTC
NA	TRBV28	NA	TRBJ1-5	CASSVGSGSQPQHF	TGTGCCAGCAGTGTCGGGAGTGGGAGTCAGCCCCAGCATTTT
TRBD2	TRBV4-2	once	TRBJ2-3	CASSQVAGGGSDTQYF	TGTGCCAGCAGCCAAGTGGCGGGGGGAGGGTCAGATACGCAGTATTTT
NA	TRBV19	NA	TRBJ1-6	CASKSLLSGREGSSYNSPLHF	TGTGCCAGTAAGTCGCTTCTCTCGGGGAGGGAAGGAAGCTCCTATAATTCACCCCTCCACTTT
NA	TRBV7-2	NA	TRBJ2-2	CASSPRGSGSTGELFF	TGTGCCAGCAGCCCTCGGGGTAGCGGTTCCACCGGGGAGCTGTTTTTT
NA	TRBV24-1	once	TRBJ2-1	CATSDPGQGIDNEQFF	TGTGCCACCAGTGACCCCGGGCAGGGGATAGACAATGAGCAGTTCTTC
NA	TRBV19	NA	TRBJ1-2	CASTFKGGGYTF	TGTGCCAGTACCTTCAAGGGAGGTGGCTACACCTTC
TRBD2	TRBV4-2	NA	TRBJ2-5	CASSQSGGGQETQYF	TGTGCCAGCAGCCAATCGGGAGGGGGGCAAGAGACCCAGTACTTC
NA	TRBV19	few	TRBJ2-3	CASMGGKKTDTQYF	TGTGCCAGTATGGGAGGAAAGAAGACAGATACGCAGTATTTT
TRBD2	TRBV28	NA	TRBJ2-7	CASTPSEGLAAEQYF	TGTGCCAGCACCCCCTCGGAGGGACTAGCAGCCGAGCAGTACTTC
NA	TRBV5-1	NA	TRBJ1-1	CASSLVGGQMNTEAFF	TGCGCCAGCAGCTTGGTAGGGGGACAAATGAACACTGAAGCTTTCTTT
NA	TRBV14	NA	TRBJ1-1	CASSPQINTEAFF	TGTGCCAGCAGCCCCCAAATTAACACTGAAGCTTTCTTT
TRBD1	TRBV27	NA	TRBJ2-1	CASSLWGTGYNEQFF	TGTGCCAGCAGTTTATGGGGGACAGGTTACAATGAGCAGTTCTTC
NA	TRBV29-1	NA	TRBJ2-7	CSVEVQRGAGEQYF	TGCAGCGTTGAAGTTCAACGGGGGGCGGGCGAGCAGTACTTC
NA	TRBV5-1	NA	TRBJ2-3	CASSFLRDTQYF	TGCGCCAGCAGCTTCCTCAGAGATACGCAGTATTTT